The rows below give T cell receptor beta chains drawn from one sample of a study of shared clonotypes between healthy human individuals. The table came from immunoSEQ multiplex PCR; TCRdb's copy has only in-frame clones and leaves some out. This sample has fewer than 3 million clones, with about nine tenths found just once. What was sequenced was naive CD4+ T cells from PBMCs. These receptors were taken from a man aged 18 to 30 in good health. Some clones in this sample may be carry-over from other donors' samples. Each CDR3 is given with its conserved first and last residue. The D gene is left open where the match is weak. Clone size is given for some rows only: seen once, a few or many times, or a class if the clone is expanded.

TRBV5-1	NA	TRBJ2-3	NA	CASSLLGTDTQYF	TGCGCCAGCAGCTTGTTGGGTACAGATACGCAGTATTTT
TRBV10-3	NA	TRBJ1-5	NA	CAIRGLGNQPQHF	TGTGCCATCAGGGGCCTGGGGAATCAGCCCCAGCATTTT
TRBV2	NA	TRBJ2-3	NA	CASKSSGGSTDTQYF	TGTGCCAGCAAAAGTAGCGGAGGAAGCACAGATACGCAGTATTTT
TRBV5-1	NA	TRBJ2-7	NA	CASTQDGSPPGQYF	TGCGCCAGCACCCAGGACGGGTCCCCACCTGGGCAGTACTTC
TRBV28	NA	TRBJ2-1	NA	CASSLWARSSYNEQFF	TGTGCCAGCAGTTTATGGGCTAGAAGTTCCTACAATGAGCAGTTCTTC
TRBV6-6	TRBD1	TRBJ1-1	few	CASSYSPGQGIGEAFF	TGTGCCAGCAGTTACTCCCCGGGACAGGGGATCGGTGAAGCTTTCTTT
TRBV2	TRBD1	TRBJ2-7	NA	CASGGQGSYEQYF	TGTGCCAGTGGGGGACAGGGGTCCTACGAGCAGTACTTC
TRBV29-1	TRBD1	TRBJ1-2	NA	CSVGGQGIYHGYTF	TGCAGCGTTGGTGGACAGGGGATATACCATGGCTACACCTTC
TRBV11-2	NA	TRBJ2-1	NA	CASSLARLVYEQFF	TGTGCCAGCAGCTTAGCCCGACTAGTTTATGAGCAGTTCTTC
TRBV27	TRBD2	TRBJ2-1	once	CASRLAGANNEQFF	TGTGCCAGCAGATTGGCGGGAGCTAACAATGAGCAGTTCTTC
TRBV18	TRBD1	TRBJ1-5	NA	CASSAGGADQPQHF	TGTGCCAGCTCAGCAGGGGGCGCGGATCAGCCCCAGCATTTT
TRBV14	TRBD1	TRBJ1-2	NA	CASSQNRGGGYTF	TGTGCCAGCAGCCAAAACAGGGGCGGCGGCTACACCTTC
TRBV1	NA	TRBJ2-7	NA	CTSSQEKGWYEQYF	TGCACCAGCAGCCAAGAGAAGGGTTGGTACGAGCAGTACTTC
TRBV7-3	TRBD1	TRBJ2-2	NA	CASSRDRVTGELFF	TGTGCCAGCAGCCGGGACAGGGTCACCGGGGAGCTGTTTTTT
TRBV9	TRBD2	TRBJ2-7	NA	CASSVEAGGSYEQYF	TGTGCCAGCAGCGTAGAAGCGGGAGGTTCCTACGAGCAGTACTTC
TRBV5-1	NA	TRBJ2-1	once	CASSLVGSSVNNEQFF	TGCGCCAGCAGCTTGGTCGGGTCTAGCGTGAACAATGAGCAGTTCTTC
TRBV9	NA	TRBJ2-1	NA	CASSVGGRVNEQFF	TGTGCCAGCAGCGTAGGTGGGCGAGTCAATGAGCAGTTCTTC
TRBV28	NA	TRBJ2-4	NA	CASKPSQWAKNIQYF	TGTGCCAGCAAGCCATCCCAGTGGGCCAAAAACATTCAGTACTTC
TRBV2	NA	TRBJ1-5	NA	CASSPDMINQPQHF	TGTGCCAGCAGTCCTGACATGATCAATCAGCCCCAGCATTTT
TRBV5-1	NA	TRBJ2-3	NA	CASSLTGTDTQYF	TGCGCCAGCAGCCTGACTGGCACAGATACGCAGTATTTT
TRBV15	TRBD1	TRBJ2-7	NA	CATSRIRDRGPYEQYF	TGTGCCACCAGCAGAATACGGGACAGGGGACCCTACGAGCAGTACTTC
TRBV11-2	TRBD1	TRBJ2-2	NA	CASSLVYTGQGHTGELFF	TGTGCCAGCAGCTTGGTGTACACGGGACAGGGTCACACCGGGGAGCTGTTTTTT
TRBV15	NA	TRBJ2-7	NA	CATSRNARAAYSYEQYF	TGTGCCACCAGCAGGAACGCTCGGGCGGCCTACTCCTACGAGCAGTACTTC
TRBV5-1	NA	TRBJ2-7	once	CATQKLPDGPYEQYF	TGCGCCACCCAAAAACTACCGGACGGGCCCTACGAGCAGTACTTC
TRBV11-3	TRBD2	TRBJ2-1	once	CASSSGGDHEQFF	TGTGCCAGTAGCAGTGGGGGGGACCATGAGCAGTTCTTC
TRBV2	NA	TRBJ2-5	NA	CASSEEGVETQYF	TGTGCCAGCAGTGAAGAGGGGGTAGAGACCCAGTACTTC
TRBV19	NA	TRBJ2-7	NA	CASSGGSGAGGYEQYF	TGTGCCAGTAGCGGGGGTTCGGGGGCTGGAGGATACGAGCAGTACTTC
TRBV28	NA	TRBJ2-7	NA	CASSLTPGRGGSYEQYF	TGTGCCAGCAGCCTCACCCCTGGGCGGGGTGGATCCTACGAGCAGTACTTC
TRBV27	NA	TRBJ1-5	NA	CASRRKGTDHSNQPQHF	TGTGCCAGCAGACGCAAGGGCACAGACCATAGCAATCAGCCCCAGCATTTT
TRBV28	TRBD2	TRBJ2-1	NA	CASNIPGLAYNEQFF	TGTGCCAGCAACATCCCGGGACTAGCCTACAATGAGCAGTTCTTC
TRBV29-1	TRBD1	TRBJ1-1	few	CSVAGGQGEAFF	TGCAGCGTTGCCGGCGGACAGGGTGAAGCTTTCTTT
TRBV18	NA	TRBJ2-3	NA	CASSLDLGTDTQYF	TGTGCCAGCTCTTTAGACCTAGGCACAGATACGCAGTATTTT
TRBV7-8	NA	TRBJ2-4	NA	CASSQLLGREAKNIQYF	TGTGCCAGCAGCCAACTACTGGGCAGGGAGGCCAAAAACATTCAGTACTTC
TRBV19	NA	TRBJ2-7	once	CASSDTAGDEQYF	TGTGCCAGTAGTGATACGGCAGGGGACGAGCAGTACTTC